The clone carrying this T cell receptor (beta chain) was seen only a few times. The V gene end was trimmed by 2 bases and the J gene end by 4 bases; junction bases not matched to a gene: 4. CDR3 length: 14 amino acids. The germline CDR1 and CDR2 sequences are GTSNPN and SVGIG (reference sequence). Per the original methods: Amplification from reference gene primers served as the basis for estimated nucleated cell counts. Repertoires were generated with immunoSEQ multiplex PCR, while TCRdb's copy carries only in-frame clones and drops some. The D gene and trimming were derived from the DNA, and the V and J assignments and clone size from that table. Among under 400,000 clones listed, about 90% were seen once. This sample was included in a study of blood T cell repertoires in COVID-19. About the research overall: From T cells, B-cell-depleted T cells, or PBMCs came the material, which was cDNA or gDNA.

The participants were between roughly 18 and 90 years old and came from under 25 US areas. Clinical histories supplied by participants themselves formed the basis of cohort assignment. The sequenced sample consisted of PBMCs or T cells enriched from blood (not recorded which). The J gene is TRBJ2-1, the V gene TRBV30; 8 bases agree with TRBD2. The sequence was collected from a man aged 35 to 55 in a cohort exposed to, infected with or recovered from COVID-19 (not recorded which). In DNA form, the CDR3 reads TGTGCCTGGAGTCGGATAGCGGGGTACAATGAGCAGTTCTTC. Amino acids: CAWSRIAGYNEQFF.